This T cell receptor beta chain was recovered during a study of shared clonotypes between healthy human individuals. Donors comprised only Caucasian adults living in Nashville, Tennessee. CD4+ cells were split into CD45RA+ naive and CD45RA-negative memory subsets. Germline lookup yields CDR1 MDHEN and CDR2 SYDVKM. The CDR3 runs 15 residues. The ends lost 7 bases at V and 9 bases at J; junction bases unmatched: 10. Roughly 33,000 T cell genomes, or approximately 200 ng DNA, went into the sorted-subset replicate PCRs. The table came from immunoSEQ multiplex PCR; TCRdb's copy has only in-frame clones and leaves some out. The table shows over a million clones, with 96% occurring only once.

The sample taken for sequencing was naive CD4+ T cells sorted from blood. The subset: CD45RA+ positively selected. The rearrangement uses TRBV28 and TRBJ2-1; 12 nucleotides align to TRBD2. This clonotype originated in a man aged 25-45 years in good health. CDR3 coding DNA: TGTGCCAGCATAGAGCTAGCGGGAGGGCCGGGTGAGCAGTTCTTC. The encoded protein is CASIELAGGPGEQFF.